This TCR beta chain was found in a study of identical twins. Study-level findings and limits: Fewer insertions characterized abundant cord blood beta clonotypes, whereas memory repertoires showed none.

TCRdb re-called the 5' RACE reads with MiXCR, one entry per CDR3 protein. The table lists about 890,000 distinct CDR3 sequences, over 9% of them singletons. In its sample, this clonotype was seen a few times. The antigen remains undetermined. The V end lost 6 bases, the J end lost 2 bases, and 14 bases lay between the germline ends. This CDR3 spans 14 amino acids. Germline CDR1 and CDR2: DFQATT and SNEGSKA (reference sequence). These records were also assigned to another study, of yellow fever vaccine responses in identical twins.

The sample was PBMCs. This chain uses TRBV20-1 with TRBJ1-3; D not certain. This TCR was sampled from a young woman in good health. CDR3 residues: CSAPDPETGNTIYF. The CDR3 nucleotides read TGCAGTGCACCCGACCCCGAGACTGGAAACACCATATATTTT.